This TCR beta chain originates from a study of neurological immune-mediated disorders. About the research overall: The study included some 34 multiple sclerosis patients, approximately 30 relapsing-remitting and 3 secondary progressive. Overall study results and limits: Private repertoires in all groups were suggested, as expanded clones shared no CDR3 amino acid sequences across subjects.

There are many counts of this clonotype. Its antigen is not known. A 10-nucleotide random UMI tagged transcripts in template-switch 5'RACE cDNA synthesis. TCRdb redid the calling of the 5' RACE reads with MiXCR, one entry per CDR3 protein. This table holds about 55,000 distinct CDR3 sequences, under 5% found once. Sorted libraries drew on 1 million CD4+ or CD8+ T cells. CDR1 and CDR2 (germline): SEHNR, FQNEAQ (reference sequence). The CDR3 contains 14 residues. Trimming left V 5 bases short and J 6 bases short, with 16 bases between. The genes are TRBV7-9 and TRBJ1-1; possible D gene TRBD1, 6 bases. The sequence was obtained from a woman between 35 and 50 years old with multiple sclerosis. The sample comprised CD4+ T cells from blood. The CDR3 coding sequence is TGTGCCAGCAGCGTACAGGGAGGTTCCTCTGAAGCTTTCTTT. The encoded protein is CASSVQGGSSEAFF.